The T cell receptor beta chain under discussion was sequenced for a study of T cell changes during pregnancy in multiple sclerosis (dated by TCRdb to the late 2010s). Study-level background: In women with multiple sclerosis, the researchers looked at how the T cell repertoire shifted as pregnancy progressed.

The germline V gene yields SGHDT for CDR1 and YYEEEE for CDR2. The V and J ends are trimmed by 3 bases and 3 bases, leaving 15 bases between them. There are 15 amino acids in the CDR3, from cysteine to phenylalanine inclusive. Only the CDR3 region is kept as DNA, spanning 45 bases read in frame from base 1. Libraries were prepared through the immunoSEQ multiplex PCR assay. Drawn from immuneACCESS, this table holds only the in-frame rearrangements with V and J called that TCRdb kept. Clones are partly lost; checked studies trace under half to an unresolved V gene and leave the rest unexplained. Here the sample has about 50,000 clones; approximately 90% occur a single time. The leading ten clones occupy around 9.6% of the sample. As regards this clone: Its antigen remains unidentified. One base away there is no much larger clone; base qualities are not given.

The receptor was derived from a female donor with multiple sclerosis, enrolled in a pregnancy study. The rearranged segments are TRBV5-6 and TRBJ1-1, with TRBD1 tentatively as D gene (6 bases match). The sample consisted of CD8+ T cells from peripheral blood mononuclear cells, taken after pregnancy. The CDR3 sequence is CASSSPNEGDTEAFF. The nucleotide sequence reads as follows: TGTGCCAGCAGCTCTCCAAACGAGGGGGACACTGAAGCTTTCTTT.